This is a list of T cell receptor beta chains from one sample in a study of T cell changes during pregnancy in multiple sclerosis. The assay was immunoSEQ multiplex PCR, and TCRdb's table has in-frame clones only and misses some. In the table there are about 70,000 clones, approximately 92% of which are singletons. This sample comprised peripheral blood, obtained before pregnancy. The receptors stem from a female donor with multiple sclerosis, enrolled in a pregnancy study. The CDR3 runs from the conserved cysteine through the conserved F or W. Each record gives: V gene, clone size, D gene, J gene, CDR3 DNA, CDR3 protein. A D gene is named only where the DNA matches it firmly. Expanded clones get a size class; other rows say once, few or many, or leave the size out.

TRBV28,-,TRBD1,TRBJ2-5,TGTGCCAGCAGTTTACCGGGACAGGGGATCGAGGCCCAGTACTTC,CASSLPGQGIEAQYF
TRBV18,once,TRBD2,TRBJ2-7,TGTGCCAGCTCACCATCACCGACTAGCGGCTACGAGCAGTACTTC,CASSPSPTSGYEQYF
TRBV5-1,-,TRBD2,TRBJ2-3,TGCGCCAGCAGCTGGGCAGGACTAGAACAAGATACGCAGTATTTT,CASSWAGLEQDTQYF
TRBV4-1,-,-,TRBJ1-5,TGCGCCAGCAGCCAAGGGATCTCACAGAAATATAGCAATCAGCCCCAGCATTTT,CASSQGISQKYSNQPQHF
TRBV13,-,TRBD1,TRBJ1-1,TGTGCCAGCAGCCCTGGACAGGGAACGAACACTGAAGCTTTCTTT,CASSPGQGTNTEAFF
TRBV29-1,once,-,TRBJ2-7,TGCACCTCAAACAGGAAATCGTACGAGCAGTACTTC,CTSNRKSYEQYF
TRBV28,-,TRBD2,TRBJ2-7,TGTGCCAGCATTTCACTAGCGGGAGGGAGCTACGAGCAGTACTTC,CASISLAGGSYEQYF
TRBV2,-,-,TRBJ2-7,TGTGCCAGCAGTGGGGCCCCCTACGAGCAGTACTTC,CASSGAPYEQYF
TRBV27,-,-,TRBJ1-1,TGTGCCAGCAGTTCCTTAACCCCCAGGCGAATGAACACTGAAGCTTTCTTT,CASSSLTPRRMNTEAFF
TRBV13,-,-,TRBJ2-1,TGTGCCAGCAGCCCTCGATGGCAGGATAAGCCCAATGAGCAGTTCTTC,CASSPRWQDKPNEQFF
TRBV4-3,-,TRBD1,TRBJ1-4,TGCGCCAGCAGCCACCCACAGGGGGGAAGTGAAAAACTGTTTTTT,CASSHPQGGSEKLFF
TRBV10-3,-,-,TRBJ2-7,TGTGCCATCAGTGCCCAGGGGGCGGGAGTCGACGAGCAGTACTTC,CAISAQGAGVDEQYF
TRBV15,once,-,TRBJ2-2,TGTGCCACCAGCAGAGATTTCCCAGGGGGGTTTAGCGGGGAGCTGTTTTTT,CATSRDFPGGFSGELFF
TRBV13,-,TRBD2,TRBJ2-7,TGTGCCAGCAGCGTTGGACTAGCGGCTACCTACGAGCAGTACTTC,CASSVGLAATYEQYF
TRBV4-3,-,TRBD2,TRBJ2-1,TGCGCCAGCAGCCTGGGACTAGCGGTATCCTACAATGAGCAGTTCTTC,CASSLGLAVSYNEQFF
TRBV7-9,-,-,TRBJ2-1,TGTGCCAGCAGCTCGACTAGTTCAGGCGGCAATGAGCAGTTCTTC,CASSSTSSGGNEQFF
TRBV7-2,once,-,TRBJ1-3,TGTGCCAGCAGCCCCGCAGGGCGAAACACCATATATTTT,CASSPAGRNTIYF
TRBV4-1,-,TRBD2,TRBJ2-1,TGCGCCAGCAGCCAAGAGGCGGGAGAATCCTACAATGAGCAGTTCTTC,CASSQEAGESYNEQFF
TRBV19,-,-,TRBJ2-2,TGTGCCAGTAGTATCGCGTTAGGACTATCCTCCGGGGAGCTGTTTTTT,CASSIALGLSSGELFF
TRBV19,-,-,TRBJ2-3,TGTGCCAGTAGTATCGAACCCCCAGCGGGTTCCACAGATACGCAGTATTTT,CASSIEPPAGSTDTQYF
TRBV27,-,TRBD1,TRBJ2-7,TGTGCCAGCCATGACCGGGACAGACCCTACGAGCAGTACTTC,CASHDRDRPYEQYF
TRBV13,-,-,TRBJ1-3,TGTGCCAGCAGCTTCACAGGGCCTGGAAACACCATATATTTT,CASSFTGPGNTIYF
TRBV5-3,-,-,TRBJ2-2,TGTGCCGGTCGAAGGGGGTTAAACACCGGGGAGCTGTTTTTT,CAGRRGLNTGELFF
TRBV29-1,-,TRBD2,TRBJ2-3,TGCAGCGCAGCTGGCGGGAGGTCAGATACGCAGTATTTT,CSAAGGRSDTQYF
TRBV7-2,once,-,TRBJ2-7,TGTGCCAGCAGCTTATCAGGGCTCGAGCAGTACTTC,CASSLSGLEQYF
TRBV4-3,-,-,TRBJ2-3,TGCGCCAGCAGCCAAGATCTTTTGCAGGGGTCTCCAGATACGCAGTATTTT,CASSQDLLQGSPDTQYF
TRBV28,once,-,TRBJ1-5,TGTGCCAGCAGTTTAGGGGCAGCAGGAAATCAGCCCCAGCATTTT,CASSLGAAGNQPQHF
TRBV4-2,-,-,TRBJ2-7,TGTGCCAGCAGCCAAGTAGCCACCAACTACGAGCAGTACTTC,CASSQVATNYEQYF
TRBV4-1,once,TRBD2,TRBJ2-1,TGCGCCAGCAGCCCGGGACTAGCGGGAGGTCCAAGGAATGAGCAGTTCTTC,CASSPGLAGGPRNEQFF
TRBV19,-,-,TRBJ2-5,TGTGCCAGTAGTATCGGGAGTCCGGGGGAGACCCAGTACTTC,CASSIGSPGETQYF
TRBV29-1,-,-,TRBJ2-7,TGCAGTTTTAAGGGGGAAACCTACGAGCAGTACTTC,CSFKGETYEQYF
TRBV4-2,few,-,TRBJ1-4,TGTGCCAGCAGCCAAGAGAGAGGCGGTCAGGGTAATGAAAAACTGTTTTTT,CASSQERGGQGNEKLFF
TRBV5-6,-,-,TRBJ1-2,TGTGCCAGCAGCTTGGAAGGGGCGCTGGGCTACACCTTC,CASSLEGALGYTF
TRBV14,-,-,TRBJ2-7,TGTGCCAGCAGCCAAAGGACAGTGGCCTACGAGCAGTACTTC,CASSQRTVAYEQYF
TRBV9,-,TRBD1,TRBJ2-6,TGTGCCAGCAGCGCCCGTCCCGGGACAGGTAGCTCTGGGGCCAACGTCCTGACTTTC,CASSARPGTGSSGANVLTF
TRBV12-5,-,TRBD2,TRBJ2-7,TGTGCTAGTGGTTTCCCCACCGACAGCTACGGGACTAGCGGAACCTACGAGCAGTACTTC,CASGFPTDSYGTSGTYEQYF
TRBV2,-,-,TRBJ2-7,TGTGCCAGCACTGCCTACGAGCAGTACTTC,CASTAYEQYF
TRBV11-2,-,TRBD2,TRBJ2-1,TGTGCCAGCAGAAGAACTAGCGGGGAGGTCAATGAGCAGTTCTTC,CASRRTSGEVNEQFF
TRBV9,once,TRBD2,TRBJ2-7,TGTGCCAGCAGCGCGAACCCTAGCGGGAGCTACGAGCAGTACTTC,CASSANPSGSYEQYF
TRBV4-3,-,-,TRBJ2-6,TGCGCCAGCAGCGAAACAGGGCCTGGGGCCAACGTCCTGACTTTC,CASSETGPGANVLTF
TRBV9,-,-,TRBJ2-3,TGTGCCAGCAGTATGTGGGGGAGGAGCACAGATACGCAGTATTTT,CASSMWGRSTDTQYF
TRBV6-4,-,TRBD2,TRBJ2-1,TGTGCCAGCAGTACGACTAGCGGGGGTTACAATGAGCAGTTCTTC,CASSTTSGGYNEQFF
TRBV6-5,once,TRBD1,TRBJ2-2,TGTGCCAGCAGCAGGGACAGGGGGCACACCGGGGAGCTGTTTTTT,CASSRDRGHTGELFF
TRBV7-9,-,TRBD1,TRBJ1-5,TGTGCCAGCAGCTTAGCAGGGACAGGGAATCAGCCCCAGCATTTT,CASSLAGTGNQPQHF
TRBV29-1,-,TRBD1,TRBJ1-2,TGCAGCGTTGAACCGCCAGGGGGCGGTCAGGGCTACACCTTC,CSVEPPGGGQGYTF
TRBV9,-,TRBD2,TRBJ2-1,TGTGCCAGCAGCGGTAGCGGGAAGGGTGAGCAGTTCTTC,CASSGSGKGEQFF
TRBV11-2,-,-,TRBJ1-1,TGTGCCAGCAGCTCCGGGACACTAGGAACTTTCTTT,CASSSGTLGTFF
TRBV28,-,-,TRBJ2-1,TGTGCCAGCAGTGCCAGCGAGAGGCTCTACAATGAGCAGTTCTTC,CASSASERLYNEQFF
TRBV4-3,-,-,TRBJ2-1,TGCGCCAGCAGCCAAGATCTGTTCAGTACCTACAATGAGCAGTTCTTC,CASSQDLFSTYNEQFF
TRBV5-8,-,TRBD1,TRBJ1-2,TGTGCCAGCAGCAACAGGGGATTGGTTGGCTACACCTTC,CASSNRGLVGYTF
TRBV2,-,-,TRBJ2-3,TGTGCCAGCAGTGACCCGAGAGGGCCAATAGATACGCAGTATTTT,CASSDPRGPIDTQYF
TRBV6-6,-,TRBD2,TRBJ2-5,TGTGCCAGTACTAGCGGGAGTCAAGAGACCCAGTACTTC,CASTSGSQETQYF
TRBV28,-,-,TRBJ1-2,TGTGCCAGCAGTCGAACGCAGGGGAACTATGGCTACACCTTC,CASSRTQGNYGYTF
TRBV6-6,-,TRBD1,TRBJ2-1,TGTGCCAGCAGTTTAGGGGGCGTCGGCAATGAGCAGTTCTTC,CASSLGGVGNEQFF
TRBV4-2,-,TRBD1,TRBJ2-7,TGTGCCAGCAGCCCAGAACAGGGGGCTGTGGACGAGCAGTACTTC,CASSPEQGAVDEQYF
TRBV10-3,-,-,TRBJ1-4,TGTGCCATCAGTGAGTCGCGACATACAACTAATGAAAAACTGTTTTTT,CAISESRHTTNEKLFF